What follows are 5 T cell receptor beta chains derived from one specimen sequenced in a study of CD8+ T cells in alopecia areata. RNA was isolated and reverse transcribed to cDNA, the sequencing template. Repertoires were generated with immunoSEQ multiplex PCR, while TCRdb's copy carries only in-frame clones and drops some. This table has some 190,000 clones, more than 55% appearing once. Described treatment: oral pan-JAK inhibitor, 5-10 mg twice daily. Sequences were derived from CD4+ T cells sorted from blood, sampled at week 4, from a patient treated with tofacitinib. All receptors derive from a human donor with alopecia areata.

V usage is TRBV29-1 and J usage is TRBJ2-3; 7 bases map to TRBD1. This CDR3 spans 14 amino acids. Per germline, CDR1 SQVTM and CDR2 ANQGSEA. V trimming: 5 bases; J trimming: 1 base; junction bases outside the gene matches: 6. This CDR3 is CSVRGQGGTDTQYF. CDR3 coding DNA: TGCAGCGTTAGGGGGCAGGGAGGCACAGATACGCAGTATTTT.

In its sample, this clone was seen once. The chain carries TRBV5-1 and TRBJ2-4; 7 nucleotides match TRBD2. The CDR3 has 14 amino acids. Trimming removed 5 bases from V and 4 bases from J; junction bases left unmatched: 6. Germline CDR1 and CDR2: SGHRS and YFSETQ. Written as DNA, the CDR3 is TGCGCCAGCAGTTCTCTAGCGGTTAAAAACATTCAGTACTTC. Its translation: CASSSLAVKNIQYF.

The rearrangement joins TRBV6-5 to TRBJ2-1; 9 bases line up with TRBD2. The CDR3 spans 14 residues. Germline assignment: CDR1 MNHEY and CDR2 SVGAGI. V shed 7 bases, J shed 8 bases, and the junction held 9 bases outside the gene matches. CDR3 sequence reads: CASNALAGHDEQFF. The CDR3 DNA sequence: TGTGCCAGCAACGCACTAGCGGGTCACGATGAGCAGTTCTTC.

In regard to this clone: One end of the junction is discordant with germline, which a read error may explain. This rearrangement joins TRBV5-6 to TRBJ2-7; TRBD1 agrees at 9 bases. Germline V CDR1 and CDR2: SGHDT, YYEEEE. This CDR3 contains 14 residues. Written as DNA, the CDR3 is TGTGCCAGCAGCTCCGGGACAGGGTCCTCCGAGCAGTACTTC. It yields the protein CASSSGTGSSEQYF. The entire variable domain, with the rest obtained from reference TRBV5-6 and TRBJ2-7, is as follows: DAGVTQSPTHLIKTRGQQVTLRCSPKSGHDTVSWYQQALGQGPQFIFQYYEEEERQRGNFPDRFSGHQFPNYSSELNVNALLLGDSALYLCASSSGTGSSEQYFGPGTRLTVT.

CDR3 loop: CASSTGSSGRTQYF. As DNA, the CDR3 is TGTGCCAGCAGCACCGGATCTAGCGGGAGGACCCAGTACTTC. The chain employs TRBV11-1 and TRBJ2-5; 10 bases are a match to TRBD2. Looked up from germline, CDR1 is SGHAT and CDR2 is FQDESV (reference sequence). V trimming: 5 bases; J trimming: 7 bases; junction bases outside the gene matches: 7. The CDR3 has 14 residues.